Presented here are 30 T cell receptor beta chains from one specimen sequenced in a study of T cells after yellow fever vaccination. TCRdb analysed the 5' RACE reads with MiXCR anew, one entry per CDR3 protein. The sample lists tens of thousands of distinct CDR3 sequences; more than 5.5% were seen once. The starting material was CD8+ T cells sorted from PBMCs, obtained more than 4 days after the first yellow fever vaccination. Receptors originate from a man aged 18-30 years who received the YFV17D yellow fever vaccine.

This clonotype was found many times. The J gene is TRBJ2-1, the V gene TRBV4-3; D ambiguous. CDR1 is LGHNA, CDR2 YSLEER, per germline. This CDR3 has 14 amino acids. Trimming cost V 1 base and J 5 bases, with 9 bases left between them. In nucleotides, the CDR3 is TGCGCCAGCAGCCAAGTTCATAGCAACAATGAGCAGTTCTTC. Its protein product is CASSQVHSNNEQFF.

V usage is TRBV24-1 and J usage is TRBJ2-3, with TRBD1 matching over 11 bases. Trimming cost V 8 bases and J 9 bases; bases outside gene matches: 9. The CDR3 sequence is 14 residues long. Germline loops: CDR1 KGHDR, CDR2 SFDVKD. The CDR3 loop is CATNPGQGVETQYF. The CDR3, as DNA: TGTGCCACCAATCCGGGACAGGGGGTTGAGACGCAGTATTTT.

This clonotype occurred many times. This chain uses TRBV29-1 with TRBJ1-2; no clear D. Trimming removed 0 bases at V and 8 bases at J, with 13 bases between. CDR3 length: 13 residues. Germline CDR1 SQVTM, CDR2 ANQGSEA. CDR3 DNA: TGCAGCGTTGAAGAAGCGGGGTTTCAAGGCTACACCTTC. It translates to CSVEEAGFQGYTF.

Many counts were recorded for this clonotype. The chain combines TRBV4-3 with TRBJ1-6; no definite D call. V dropped 1 base and J dropped 3 bases, with 7 bases sitting between them. This CDR3 has 15 amino acids. From germline, CDR1 is LGHNA and CDR2 YSLEER. The CDR3 DNA is TGCGCCAGCAGCCAAGGGAACAGCTATAATTCACCCCTCCACTTT. This sequence encodes CASSQGNSYNSPLHF.

This clonotype was found many times. The CDR3 DNA reads as TGTGCCAGCAGGGACAGAACTTACCAAGAGACCCAGTACTTC. Translated: CASRDRTYQETQYF. The V and J genes are TRBV2 and TRBJ2-5, with D perhaps TRBD1 (6 bases). The V gene lost 6 bases and the J gene lost 0 bases, with 11 bases spanning the gap. This CDR3 spans 14 amino acids. In germline, CDR1 is SNHLY, CDR2 FYNNEI.

A remark on this clonotype: The CDR3 does not end in the conserved phenylalanine or tryptophan, so this is likely a read error. The chain carries TRBV27 and TRBJ1-1; TRBD1 agrees at 9 bases. Trimming took 4 bases from V and 0 from J; bases not matched to a gene: 12. The CDR3 runs 18 residues. CDR1 and CDR2 from the germline V gene are MNHEY and SMNVEV (reference sequence). CDR3 nucleotides: TGTGCCAGCAGTTCCCTTCAGACAGGGGGGCCGCTGAACACTGAAGCTTTCTTA. Translation: CASSSLQTGGPLNTEAFL.

This clonotype was observed a handful of times. The J gene is TRBJ2-7, the V gene TRBV7-8; D tentatively fits TRBD1 or TRBD2 (6 bases each). V lost 5 bases and J lost 1, with 21 bases in between. The CDR3 runs to 17 residues. Germline V gene lookup returns CDR1 SGHVS and CDR2 FQNEAQ. The CDR3 protein is CASSAGVGGEMSYEQYV. CDR3 nucleotides: TGTGCCAGCAGCGCTGGCGTGGGGGGCGAGATGTCCTACGAGCAGTACGTC.

This clonotype was observed a few times. This chain connects TRBV6-5 to TRBJ2-5; the D gene is possibly TRBD2 (7 bases). Trimming removed 4 bases from V and 5 bases from J, with 17 bases in between. This CDR3 has 15 amino acids. Germline V CDR1 and CDR2: MNHEY, SVGAGI. The CDR3 bases are TGTGCCAGCAGTTTATTGGGGGGGGGCCACGAGACCCAGTACTTC. Encoded protein: CASSLLGGGHETQYF.

This clonotype was recorded at least ten times. The J gene is TRBJ2-5, the V gene TRBV5-4; 9 bases agree with TRBD2. The CDR3 has 15 amino acids. The V and J ends lost 3 bases and 4 bases, in that order; junction bases with no gene match: 7. The germline V gene encodes CDR1 SGHNT and CDR2 YYREEE (reference sequence). The CDR3, as DNA: TGTGCCAGCAGCTGGGACGCGGGGGGGGGAGAGACCCAGTACTTC. Protein: CASSWDAGGGETQYF.

Ten or more counts support this clonotype. The chain has TRBV5-1 and TRBJ2-2, with 8 positions matching TRBD1. Germline CDR1 and CDR2: SGHRS and YFSETQ. J gave up 1 base and V 3 bases, and 2 bases lay outside the gene matches. The length of the CDR3 is 15 residues. CDR3 protein: CASSSGTGNTGELFF. DNA of the CDR3: TGCGCCAGCAGCTCCGGGACAGGGAACACCGGGGAGCTGTTTTTT.

This clonotype appeared many times. This chain's CDR3 is CASSYLTDEQYF. CDR3 DNA sequence: TGTGCCAGCAGCTATCTGACAGACGAGCAGTACTTC. This chain connects TRBV7-9 to TRBJ2-7; a possible D gene is TRBD1 (5 bases). V lost 4 bases to trimming and J lost 5 bases, with 9 bases between them. Germline CDR1 is SEHNR and CDR2 is FQNEAQ (reference sequence). CDR3 length: 12 residues.

This clonotype came up a few times. The chain is built from TRBV6-2 or TRBV6-3 and TRBJ2-3, with 10 positions matching TRBD2. The CDR3 contains 16 residues. With 7 bases clipped from V and 0 bases from J, the junction kept 7 bases outside the gene matches. CDR1 is MNHEY, CDR2 SVGEGT, per germline. CDR3 amino acids: CASKRLAGDSTDTQYF. DNA of the CDR3: TGTGCCAGCAAAAGGCTAGCGGGGGACAGCACAGATACGCAGTATTTT.

This clonotype occurred a few times. The chain uses TRBV4-3 and TRBJ1-2; possibly TRBD1 for D (5 bases). The germline V gene has CDR1 LGHNA and CDR2 YSLEER. This CDR3 has 14 residues. Trimming removed 5 bases from V and 8 bases from J, with 18 bases in between. The CDR3 nucleotides read TGCGCCAGCAGCGGGGGGTTGGGGGACTGGGGCTACACCTTC. It codes for CASSGGLGDWGYTF.

This clonotype was seen more than once but under ten times. The chain employs TRBV2 and TRBJ1-5; TRBD1 is a possible D gene (5 bases). V lost 6 bases, J lost 1 base, and 13 bases lay in between. The CDR3 spans 15 residues. Germline loops: CDR1 SNHLY, CDR2 FYNNEI. The CDR3, as DNA: TGTGCCAGCAGAGAAACAGGATTCAGCAATCAGCCCCAGCATTTT. This translates into CASRETGFSNQPQHF.

This clonotype occurred many times. J is TRBJ2-2 and V is TRBV4-2, with a tentative D call TRBD2 (5 bases). There are 15 residues in the CDR3. Trimming cost V 4 bases and J 6 bases, with 15 bases left between them. The germline V gene has CDR1 LGHNA and CDR2 YNFKEQ. CDR3 sequence reads: CASSPRTSGAGELFF. The CDR3 bases are TGTGCCAGCAGCCCTAGGACCAGCGGTGCCGGGGAGCTGTTTTTT.

This clonotype appeared many times. This chain links TRBV7-7 with TRBJ2-7; D is uncertain. This CDR3 has 13 residues. In germline, CDR1 is SSHAT, CDR2 FNYEAQ (reference sequence). V lost 1 base to trimming and J lost 7 bases, with 11 bases between them. CDR3 sequence: CASSLGFGSEQYF. The CDR3 bases are TGTGCCAGCAGCTTAGGGTTTGGGTCGGAGCAGTACTTC.

This clonotype was counted at least ten times. V gene TRBV4-3 combines with J gene TRBJ2-1; D possibly corresponds to TRBD2 (6 bases). The CDR3 is made up of 15 amino acids. V shed 0 bases and J shed 5 bases, with 11 bases lying between them. Germline CDR1 and CDR2: LGHNA and YSLEER. CDR3 in amino acids: CASSQEGWGDNEQFF. The CDR3 DNA sequence: TGCGCCAGCAGCCAAGAGGGTTGGGGGGACAATGAGCAGTTCTTC.

This clonotype was observed a handful of times. The chain joins TRBV6-2 or TRBV6-3 to TRBJ2-4; D could derive from TRBD1 or TRBD2 (5 bases each). Trimming stripped 8 bases from V and 4 bases from J, with 21 bases between. Germline-derived CDR1 and CDR2 are MNHEY and SVGEGT. There are 16 residues in the CDR3. CDR3 nucleotide sequence: TGTGCCAGCGGACCGACAGCCCCACGGGATAAAAACATTCAGTACTTC. Its translation is CASGPTAPRDKNIQYF.

This clonotype was recorded at least ten times. The rearrangement uses TRBV6-2 or TRBV6-3 and TRBJ2-2; D is uncertain. Germline loops: CDR1 MNHEY, CDR2 SVGEGT. This CDR3 spans 13 amino acids. V shed 5 bases and J shed 0 bases, with 4 bases lying between them. The CDR3 DNA reads TGTGCCAGCAGTCCGACGAACACCGGGGAGCTGTTTTTT. Translated: CASSPTNTGELFF.

This clonotype turned up a few times. The chain carries TRBV5-1 and TRBJ1-6; D is ambiguous. The V end was cut by 0 bases, the J end by 0 bases, with 16 bases between. Germline values: CDR1 SGHRS, CDR2 YFSETQ. The CDR3 consists of 19 residues. CDR3 in amino acids: CASSLDSSNLISYNSPLHF. CDR3 DNA: TGCGCCAGCAGCTTGGACAGCAGCAACCTAATCTCCTATAATTCACCCCTCCACTTT.

This clonotype has just a few counts. V and J are TRBV11-3 and TRBJ2-7; D not resolved. Trimming pared 2 bases from V and 6 bases from J, leaving 8 bases between. CDR3 length: 12 residues. CDR1 and CDR2 from the germline V gene are SGHNT and YENEEA. The CDR3 sequence: CASSLIAGEQYF. CDR3 bases: TGTGCCAGCAGCTTAATCGCAGGCGAGCAGTACTTC.

The sample holds many counts of this clonotype. This chain uses TRBV7-9 with TRBJ2-5, with TRBD1 as a possible D gene (6 bases). Trimming pared 4 bases from V and 3 bases from J, leaving 18 bases between. This CDR3 has 16 residues. Germline V lookup: CDR1 SEHNR, CDR2 FQNEAQ (reference sequence). The CDR3 sequence: CASSSWRMTGKETQYF. The CDR3 DNA follows: TGTGCCAGCAGCTCCTGGCGGATGACAGGCAAAGAGACCCAGTACTTC.

Concerning this clonotype itself: A much larger clone is a single base away; this may be a read error. The chain employs TRBV7-9 and TRBJ2-1; perhaps TRBD2 as D (5 bases). The CDR3 consists of 15 residues. Germline CDR1 SEHNR, CDR2 FQNEAQ (reference sequence). CDR3 coding DNA: TGTGTCAGCAGCTTAGAGGACTTCTCCTACAATGAGCAGTTCTTC. Its translation is CVSSLEDFSYNEQFF. Together with reference TRBV7-9 and TRBJ2-1, the CDR3 gives the full variable domain: DTGVSQNPRHKITKRGQNVTFRCDPISEHNRLYWYRQTLGQGPEFLTYFQNEAQLEKSRLLSDRFSAERPKGSFSTLEIQRTEQGDSAMYLCVSSLEDFSYNEQFFGPGTRLTVL.

This clonotype was found a few times. The V and J genes are TRBV12-3 or TRBV12-4 and TRBJ2-7; unclear D gene. V shed 7 bases and J shed 3 bases, with 10 bases lying between them. There are 12 residues in the CDR3. The CDR3 nucleotides are TGTGCCAGCACCGAGGACGGCTACGAGCAGTACTTC. Amino acid sequence: CASTEDGYEQYF.

J is TRBJ2-3 and V is TRBV6-1; a weak D match, TRBD2 (5 bases). Trimming left V 6 bases short and J 1 base short, with 11 bases between. Germline V gene lookup returns CDR1 MNHNS and CDR2 SASEGT. The CDR3 length is 14 residues. The CDR3 nucleotides are TGTGCCAGCAGCCCCTCGCGGGGCACAGATACGCAGTATTTT. It is translated as CASSPSRGTDTQYF.

Only a few counts were recorded for this clonotype. This chain uses TRBV7-2 with TRBJ2-2; D is perhaps TRBD2 (6 bases). The ends were cut back, 3 bases at V and 7 bases at J, with 12 bases in the middle. The CDR3 is 14 amino acids. The V gene's germline CDR1 is SGHTA and CDR2 FQGNSA. For the CDR3, the DNA is TGTGCCAGCAGCTTCGGGACTCTTCTCGGGGAGCTGTTTTTT. This gives the protein CASSFGTLLGELFF.

This clonotype occurred many times. The rearrangement joins TRBV5-6 to TRBJ2-1; TRBD1 or TRBD2 may be the D gene (7 bases each). The germline CDR1 and CDR2 sequences are SGHDT and YYEEEE. The CDR3 length is 14 residues. Trimming removed 4 bases from V and 10 bases from J, with 18 bases in between. CDR3 region: CASSPGGGGDEQFF. The CDR3 DNA is TGTGCCAGCAGCCCAGGGGGAGGGGGCGACGAGCAGTTCTTC.

The V and J genes are TRBV4-1 and TRBJ2-7; 11 bases are shared with TRBD2. This CDR3 is 14 amino acids long. V dropped 3 bases and J dropped 3; count of bases not matched to a gene: 1. Germline values: CDR1 MGHRA, CDR2 YSYEKL. In nucleotides, the CDR3 is TGCGCCAGCAGCCAGACTAGCGGGGACTACGAGCAGTACTTC. It encodes CASSQTSGDYEQYF.

This clonotype was detected only a few times. V is TRBV12-3 or TRBV12-4 and J is TRBJ2-1, with 11 bases aligning to TRBD2. V dropped 4 bases and J dropped 5; count of bases not matched to a gene: 4. This CDR3 comprises 15 residues. The CDR3 region is CASSSTSGTDNEQFF. The CDR3, as DNA: TGTGCCAGCAGTTCGACTAGCGGGACTGACAATGAGCAGTTCTTC.

This clonotype was detected only a few times. The genes are TRBV5-1 and TRBJ2-4; weak D call: TRBD1 (5 bases). V lost 9 bases and J 4 bases, leaving 14 bases between the germline ends. The V gene's germline CDR1 is SGHRS and CDR2 YFSETQ. This CDR3 has 13 amino acids. This CDR3 is CANPMPGKNIQYF. Written as DNA, the CDR3 is TGCGCCAATCCCATGCCAGGGAAAAACATTCAGTACTTC.